This TCR beta chain was profiled in a study of blood T cell repertoires in COVID-19. Study as a whole: Acute and convalescent COVID-19 specimens originated in the United States, Italy and Spain. Sources were T cells, B-cell-depleted T cells, or PBMCs; the material itself was cDNA or gDNA.

Original data processing: Reference gene primer amplification gave estimated nucleated cell counts. The repertoire was sequenced with immunoSEQ multiplex PCR; TCRdb's copy has only in-frame clones and lacks some. Clonal size and the V and J genes are those of that table, whereas D and trimming came from the DNA. Among around 70,000 clones listed, about three quarters were seen once. Germline loops: CDR1 SGHTA, CDR2 FQGNSA. V was clipped by 5 bases and J by 6 bases; unmatched bases: 17. This CDR3 has 17 residues. The sequenced material came from peripheral blood. This sequence was found in a human donor in a cohort sampled during active COVID-19. The chain has TRBV7-2 and TRBJ2-3; 7 bases fit TRBD1. This CDR3 reads CASSHAATGSGWDTQYF. DNA for the CDR3: TGTGCCAGCAGCCACGCCGCGACAGGGTCAGGATGGGATACGCAGTATTTT.